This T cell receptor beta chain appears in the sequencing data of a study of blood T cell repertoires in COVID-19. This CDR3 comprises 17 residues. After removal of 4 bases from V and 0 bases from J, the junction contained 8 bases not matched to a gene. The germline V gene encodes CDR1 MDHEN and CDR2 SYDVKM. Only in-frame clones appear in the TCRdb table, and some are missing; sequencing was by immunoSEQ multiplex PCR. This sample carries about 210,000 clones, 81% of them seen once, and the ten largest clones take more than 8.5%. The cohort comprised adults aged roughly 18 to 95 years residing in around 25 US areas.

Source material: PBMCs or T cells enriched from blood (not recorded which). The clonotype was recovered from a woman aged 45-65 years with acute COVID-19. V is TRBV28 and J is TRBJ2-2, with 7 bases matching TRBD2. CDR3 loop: CASSSHLAVTNTGELFF. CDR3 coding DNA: TGTGCCAGCAGTTCCCACCTAGCGGTAACGAACACCGGGGAGCTGTTTTTT.